This T cell receptor beta chain was recovered during a study of control samples from healthy donors and cancer patients. The V gene's germline CDR1 is SQVTM and CDR2 ANQGSEA. This CDR3 comprises 12 residues. Libraries were prepared by immunoSEQ multiplex PCR; TCRdb keeps only in-frame clonotypes and omits some of them. The sample shows tens of thousands of clones, 86% of them seen only once. The chain combines TRBV29-1 with TRBJ2-2; 8 bases agree with TRBD1. Material: PBMCs. The source is a woman aged 45-60 years with lung cancer. CDR3 protein: CVGTGNTGELFF. The CDR3 bases are TGCGTGGGGACAGGCAACACCGGGGAGCTGTTTTTT.